This TCR beta chain was identified in a study of Graves' ophthalmopathy and Graves' hyperthyroidism. Study-wide context: Peripheral blood was gathered at the point of initial diagnosis, before any treatment started.

V was cut by 7 bases and J by 0 bases, with 7 bases left in between. CDR1 is MNHNS and CDR2 is SASEGT in the germline V gene. The CDR3 loop spans 14 amino acids. Many counts were recorded for this clonotype. As the template, RNA transcripts were used to amplify TCR beta CDR3 regions. RT-PCR in the first round used HTBI primers; a second-round multiplex PCR followed. From the multiplex PCR reads, TCRdb called clonotypes with MiXCR, one entry per CDR3 protein. The sample shows over 650,000 distinct CDR3 sequences, about 38% of them seen only once. This sequence was found in an adult man with Graves' ophthalmopathy. The J gene is TRBJ2-6, the V gene TRBV6-1; no definite D call. Sequences were obtained from peripheral blood. DNA for the CDR3: TGTGCCAGCACACAGCTCTCTGGGGCCAACGTCCTGACTTTC. This translates into CASTQLSGANVLTF.